The 25 T cell receptor beta chains below come from one sample, sequenced in a study of cytomegalovirus exposure and HLA in healthy donors. PCR involved 60 Vbeta and 13 Jbeta primers. Clones were read by immunoSEQ multiplex PCR, and TCRdb kept only the in-frame ones, dropping some. Among approximately 110,000 clones, roughly 85% were seen once, and the ten largest hold about 3.1%. Material: PBMCs. Receptors originate from a middle-aged woman in good health and CMV-seronegative.

The CDR3 sequence is CASSGYREKGNEQYF. For the CDR3, the DNA is TGTGCCAGCAGCGGCTACAGGGAGAAAGGGAACGAGCAGTACTTC. The chain joins TRBV25-1 to TRBJ2-7; D possibly corresponds to TRBD1 (6 bases). The V gene lost 6 bases and the J gene lost 5 bases, with 20 bases spanning the gap. There are 15 residues in the CDR3. Germline lookup yields CDR1 MGHDK and CDR2 SYGVNS.

This clone was seen a few times. The J gene is TRBJ1-1, the V gene TRBV19, with 9 bases lining up with TRBD1. CDR3 length: 19 residues. J gave up 3 bases and V 6 bases, and 20 bases lay outside the gene matches. The germline CDR1 and CDR2 sequences are LNHDA and SQIVND (reference sequence). The CDR3 sequence: CASSGRPGQGGRGDTEAFF. CDR3 in DNA: TGTGCCAGTAGCGGGCGACCGGGACAGGGCGGTCGGGGGGACACTGAAGCTTTCTTT.

The V call is TRBV18, the J call TRBJ2-7, with D hard to call. V gave up 3 bases and J gave up 0 bases, with 9 bases separating them. CDR1 is KGHSH and CDR2 is LQKENI in the germline V gene. This CDR3 has 14 amino acids. The CDR3 coding sequence is TGTGCCAGCTCACCTCGACACAGCTCCTACGAGCAGTACTTC. Residues: CASSPRHSSYEQYF.

The chain links TRBV15 to TRBJ2-3; D may be TRBD2 (5 bases). The CDR3 sequence is 16 residues long. Per germline, CDR1 LNHNV and CDR2 YYDKDF (reference sequence). V lost 1 base and J 10 bases, leaving 21 bases between the germline ends. The CDR3 DNA sequence: TGTGCCACCAGCAGAGCCAATAAAATCCGGCTGGAGGCGCAGTATTTT. It specifies CATSRANKIRLEAQYF.

CDR3 bases: TGTGCCAGCAGCGTAGGACCCCCGGGACAGGGGAGGTACGAGCAGTACTTC. It yields the protein CASSVGPPGQGRYEQYF. The chain has TRBV9 and TRBJ2-7; the match to TRBD1 covers 10 bases. This CDR3 region has 17 residues. Trimming cost V 0 bases and J 4 bases; bases outside gene matches: 10. Germline CDR1 reads SGDLS; CDR2 reads YYNGEE.

The chain couples TRBV28 to TRBJ1-1; D is uncertain. V shed 2 bases and J shed 9 bases, with 10 bases lying between them. The germline gives CDR1 MDHEN, CDR2 SYDVKM. The CDR3 spans 12 residues. For the CDR3, the DNA is TGTGCCAGCAGTTTAGAGGGTAGGAAAGCTTTCTTT. It translates to CASSLEGRKAFF.

The chain employs TRBV6-5 and TRBJ1-6; 7 nucleotides match TRBD1. CDR3 length: 15 residues. In germline, CDR1 is MNHEY, CDR2 SVGAGI. V gave up 4 bases and J gave up 5 bases; unmatched junction bases: 5. The DNA for the CDR3 is TGTGCCAGCAGTTCCGGGACAGAACATAATTCACCCCTCCACTTT. As protein: CASSSGTEHNSPLHF.

This CDR3 is CASSLNYPWSSGANVLTF. CDR3 nucleotides: TGTGCCAGCAGTCTAAACTATCCCTGGTCCTCTGGGGCCAACGTCCTGACTTTC. This chain links TRBV27 with TRBJ2-6; D is ambiguous. Germline CDR1 MNHEY, CDR2 SMNVEV (reference sequence). Trimming took off 5 bases at V and 0 bases at J, with 17 bases between the two ends. This CDR3 has 18 amino acids.

The rearrangement uses TRBV14 and TRBJ2-1; possible D gene TRBD1, 6 bases. The CDR3 loop spans 15 amino acids. Deletions cut 0 bases from V and 7 bases from J, with 13 bases between. Germline V lookup: CDR1 SGHDN, CDR2 FVKESK. This chain's CDR3 is CASSQDGTPFNEQFF. The CDR3 DNA reads TGTGCCAGCAGCCAAGATGGGACACCCTTTAATGAGCAGTTCTTC.

The gene calls are TRBV19 and TRBJ1-2; 7 positions match TRBD1. The germline gives CDR1 LNHDA, CDR2 SQIVND (reference sequence). The CDR3 is made up of 12 amino acids. With 6 bases clipped from V and 4 bases from J, the junction kept 2 bases outside the gene matches. The CDR3 protein is CASSGTVYGYTF. In DNA, the CDR3 is TGTGCCAGTAGCGGGACAGTCTATGGCTACACCTTC.

This chain joins TRBV30 and TRBJ1-5, with 8 bases identical to TRBD1. Germline CDR1 reads GTSNPN; CDR2 reads SVGIG (reference sequence). After removal of 7 bases from V and 3 bases from J, the junction contained 8 bases not matched to a gene. The CDR3 extends over 14 amino acids. DNA for the CDR3: TGTGCCTTTCGGACAGGGACCCCCAATCAGCCCCAGCATTTT. Translation: CAFRTGTPNQPQHF.

The CDR3 nucleotides read TGTGCCAGCAGCTCGGGACTAGCGGGAGGAAGAGAGACCCAGTACTTC. Amino acid sequence: CASSSGLAGGRETQYF. The chain employs TRBV7-7 and TRBJ2-5; 15 bases agree with TRBD2. The CDR3 is 16 residues long. V shed 4 bases and J 4 bases; nucleotides not matched to a gene: 4. Germline loops: CDR1 SSHAT, CDR2 FNYEAQ (reference sequence).

The J gene is TRBJ2-2, the V gene TRBV7-6; D is perhaps TRBD2 (5 bases). The V end lost 5 bases, the J end lost 2 bases, and 18 bases lay between the germline ends. CDR3 length equals 17 residues. CDR1 and CDR2 (germline): SGHVS, FNYEAQ. DNA for the CDR3: TGTGCCAGCAGCCCCAGCCGGGGTCGAGTTAACACCGGGGAGCTGTTTTTT. Translation: CASSPSRGRVNTGELFF.

The J gene is TRBJ1-5, the V gene TRBV28; D might be TRBD1 (6 bases). The CDR3 runs 18 residues. The ends were cut back, 5 bases at V and 4 bases at J, with 24 bases in the middle. Germline CDR1 is MDHEN and CDR2 is SYDVKM. This chain's CDR3 is CASSPPTGSPLANQPQHF. The CDR3 DNA reads as TGTGCCAGCAGTCCCCCAACAGGGAGCCCCTTAGCGAATCAGCCCCAGCATTTT.

The chain couples TRBV5-1 to TRBJ2-3; 11 nucleotides match TRBD2. Germline V gene sequence: CDR1 SGHRS, CDR2 YFSETQ. The trim removed 4 bases at V and 3 bases at J, leaving 7 bases unmatched. The CDR3 is made up of 16 amino acids. DNA of the CDR3: TGCGCCAGCAGCCAAAAGACTAGCGGGATTACAGATACGCAGTATTTT. Protein: CASSQKTSGITDTQYF.

In this sample, this clone turned up a few times. The genes are TRBV30 and TRBJ2-7, with D perhaps TRBD2 (6 bases). Germline-derived CDR1 and CDR2 are GTSNPN and SVGIG (reference sequence). The CDR3 is made up of 14 amino acids. V dropped 4 bases and J dropped 6 bases, with 19 bases sitting between them. In nucleotides, the CDR3 is TGTGCCTGGAAAGAAGGGGTGACTAGGGGCGAGCAGTACTTC. It encodes CAWKEGVTRGEQYF.

This clone was seen a handful of times. The chain uses TRBV6-5 and TRBJ2-1, with TRBD2 matching over 11 bases. Germline CDR1 is MNHEY and CDR2 is SVGAGI. Trimming removed 4 bases from V and 12 bases from J; junction bases left unmatched: 8. The CDR3 has 14 amino acids. CDR3 DNA sequence: TGTGCCAGCAGTTCCGGGGGTAGCGGGAGGGTGCAGTTCTTC. As protein: CASSSGGSGRVQFF.

The rearrangement uses TRBV4-3 and TRBJ2-3; 11 bases align to TRBD2. The CDR3 totals 17 residues. Trimming took 0 bases from V and 4 from J; bases not matched to a gene: 6. Germline assignment: CDR1 LGHNA and CDR2 YSLEER. CDR3 amino acids: CASSQDLLAGGADTQYF. In DNA, the CDR3 is TGCGCCAGCAGCCAAGATCTCCTAGCGGGGGGTGCAGATACGCAGTATTTT.

This clone was found a few times. The chain uses TRBV28 and TRBJ2-2; 7 bases are a match to TRBD2. The J segment lost 2 bases and the V segment lost 6 bases, leaving 18 bases of the junction unmatched. The CDR3 sequence is 19 residues long. Germline CDR1 MDHEN, CDR2 SYDVKM. CDR3 loop: CASRPYPAGRFRNTGELFF. The CDR3 DNA reads as TGTGCCAGCAGACCGTATCCAGCGGGGAGGTTTAGAAACACCGGGGAGCTGTTTTTT.

The CDR3 loop reads CASSLTGQPQHF. The CDR3 DNA follows: TGCGCCAGCAGCTTGACAGGGCAGCCCCAGCATTTT. The chain carries TRBV5-1 and TRBJ1-5; tentative D call: TRBD1 (6 bases). CDR1 and CDR2 from the germline V gene are SGHRS and YFSETQ. Trimming stripped 1 base from V and 7 bases from J, with 6 bases between. The CDR3 runs 12 residues.

The J gene is TRBJ1-1, the V gene TRBV10-3; possibly TRBD1 for D (5 bases). The CDR3 loop spans 17 amino acids. V lost 1 base and J 4 bases, leaving 19 bases between the germline ends. Germline V gene sequence: CDR1 ENHRY, CDR2 SYGVKD. The CDR3 region is CAISECMGTGECTEAFF. The CDR3 DNA reads TGTGCCATCAGTGAGTGTATGGGAACGGGGGAATGCACTGAAGCTTTCTTT.

The gene calls are TRBV30 and TRBJ1-5; no firm D call. V was clipped by 2 bases and J by 0 bases, with 8 bases between them. The CDR3 has 14 residues. Per the germline V gene, CDR1 is GTSNPN and CDR2 is SVGIG (reference sequence). Here the CDR3 DNA reads TGTGCCTGGAGTATAGGAGATAGCAATCAGCCCCAGCATTTT. Its translation is CAWSIGDSNQPQHF.

This chain links TRBV5-1 with TRBJ1-5; D not resolved. Germline V gene sequence: CDR1 SGHRS, CDR2 YFSETQ. The CDR3 totals 15 residues. Trimming took 5 bases from V and 1 from J, leaving 13 bases between them. For the CDR3, the DNA is TGCGCCAGCAGGCTGGGTCACAGCAGCAATCAGCCCCAGCATTTT. Translated: CASRLGHSSNQPQHF.

J is TRBJ2-5 and V is TRBV15; TRBD1 matches at 9 bases. The CDR3 length is 16 residues. CDR1 is LNHNV and CDR2 is YYDKDF in the germline V gene (reference sequence). Trimming cost V 0 bases and J 6 bases; bases outside gene matches: 8. The CDR3 is CATSRDIGTGGQTQYF. In DNA, the CDR3 is TGTGCCACCAGCAGAGATATTGGTACAGGGGGCCAGACCCAGTACTTC.

The chain uses TRBV6-6 and TRBJ1-2; 7 bases line up with TRBD1. From germline, CDR1 is MNHNY and CDR2 SVGAGI (reference sequence). The V gene end was trimmed by 2 bases and the J gene end by 4 bases; junction bases not matched to a gene: 7. This CDR3 comprises 15 residues. CDR3 protein: CASSYETGPLYGYTF. The CDR3 DNA reads as TGTGCCAGCAGTTACGAGACAGGGCCCCTCTATGGCTACACCTTC.